The T cell receptor (beta chain) under discussion was sequenced for a study of identifying expanded T cells in peripheral blood. Germline CDR1 MDHEN, CDR2 SYDVKM. The ends were cut back, 5 bases at V and 3 bases at J, with 14 bases in the middle. The CDR3 sequence is 15 residues long. Regarding the study as a whole: Clone count variance between approximately two-week samples rose with total template count.

Data came from immunoSEQ multiplex PCR; TCRdb stores just in-frame clones and leaves some out. This sample yields around 94,000 clones, of which 88% are seen a single time; about 14% belongs to the top ten. About this clone itself: Its antigen is not known.

Collection occurred without any documented infections or immune events in donors. Sequencing used blood. This clonotype was obtained from a person aged 18 to 70 in good health. The genes are TRBV28 and TRBJ1-5; maybe TRBD1 (6 bases). The CDR3 sequence is CASSPGGGLNQPQHF. CDR3 coding DNA: TGTGCCAGCAGTCCCGGGGGGGGGCTCAATCAGCCCCAGCATTTT. The whole variable domain, filled in from reference TRBV28 and TRBJ1-5, reads DVKVTQSSRYLVKRTGEKVFLECVQDMDHENMFWYRQDPGLGLRLIYFSYDVKMKEKGDIPEGYSVSREKKERFSLILESASTNQTSMYLCASSPGGGLNQPQHFGDGTRLSIL.